This T cell receptor (beta chain) was identified in a study of shared clonotypes between healthy human individuals. TCRdb's copy holds only in-frame clones and misses some; the assay was immunoSEQ multiplex PCR. The sample consists of 400,000 to 550,000 clones, approximately 79% of them appearing once. What was sequenced was PBMCs. The source is a woman in her thirties or forties in good health. Some clones in this sample may be carry-over from other donors' samples.

The CDR3 bases are TGTGCCAGCTCACCCCCTACCACAGATACGCAGTATTTT. It codes for CASSPPTTDTQYF. The chain couples TRBV18 to TRBJ2-3; D call uncertain. Trimming stripped 3 bases from V and 2 bases from J, with 6 bases between. This CDR3 region has 13 residues. In germline, CDR1 is KGHSH, CDR2 LQKENI.